This T cell receptor beta chain appears in the sequencing data of a study of cytomegalovirus exposure and HLA in healthy donors. Whole-study results and caveats: A later analysis reportedly found that, within productive TCRs, an Asian-associated ancestry cluster had fewer N-insertions than the mean observed across the roughly 630 donors. Productive status was seen about 87% or about 30% of the time for most TCR beta V segments in an earlier analysis.

The PCR used 60 Vbeta and 13 Jbeta primers. TCRdb's copy holds only in-frame clones and misses some; the assay was immunoSEQ multiplex PCR. Seen here are under 200,000 clones, about 71% observed once, and the top ten hold about 1.3%. A word on this clone: What it binds is unknown.

This CDR3 spans 15 amino acids. The sequenced sample consisted of PBMCs. The sequence derives from a man between 45 and 60 years old in good health and CMV-seronegative. This chain uses TRBV12-2 with TRBJ1-2. TRBV12-2 is an annotated pseudogene. The CDR3 DNA sequence: TGTGCAAGTCGCCTACCCCCGGTCCCAAACTATGGCTACACCTTC. Residues: CASRLPPVPNYGYTF.